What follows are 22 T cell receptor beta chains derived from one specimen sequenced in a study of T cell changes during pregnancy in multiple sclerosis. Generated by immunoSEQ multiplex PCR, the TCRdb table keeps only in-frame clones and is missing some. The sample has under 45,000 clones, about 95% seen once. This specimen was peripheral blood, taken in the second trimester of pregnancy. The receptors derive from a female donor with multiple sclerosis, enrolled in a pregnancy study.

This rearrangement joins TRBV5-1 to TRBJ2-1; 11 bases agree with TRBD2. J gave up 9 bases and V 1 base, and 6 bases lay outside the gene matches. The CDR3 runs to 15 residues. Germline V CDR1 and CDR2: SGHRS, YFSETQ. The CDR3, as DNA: TGCGCCAGCAGCTTGACTAGCGGGAGTAGCGGTGAGCAGTTCTTC. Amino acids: CASSLTSGSSGEQFF.

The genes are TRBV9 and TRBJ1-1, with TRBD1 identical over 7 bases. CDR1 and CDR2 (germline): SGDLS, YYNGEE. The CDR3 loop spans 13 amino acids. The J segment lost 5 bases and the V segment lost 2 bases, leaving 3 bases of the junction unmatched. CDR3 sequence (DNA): TGTGCCAGCAGCGTTAACAGGGGAACTGAAGCTTTCTTT. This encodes CASSVNRGTEAFF.

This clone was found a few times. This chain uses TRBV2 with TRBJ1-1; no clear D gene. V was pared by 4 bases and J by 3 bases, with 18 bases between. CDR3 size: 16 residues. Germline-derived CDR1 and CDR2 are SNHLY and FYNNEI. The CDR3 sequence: CASSARGNQRDTEAFF. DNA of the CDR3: TGTGCCAGCAGTGCCCGTGGCAATCAACGGGACACTGAAGCTTTCTTT.

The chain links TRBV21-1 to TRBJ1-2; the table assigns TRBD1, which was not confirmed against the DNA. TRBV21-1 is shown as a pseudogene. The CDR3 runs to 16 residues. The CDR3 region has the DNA TGTGCCAGCAGCAAGAGCGGACAGGGACCTAACTATGGCTACACCTTC. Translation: CASSKSGQGPNYGYTF.

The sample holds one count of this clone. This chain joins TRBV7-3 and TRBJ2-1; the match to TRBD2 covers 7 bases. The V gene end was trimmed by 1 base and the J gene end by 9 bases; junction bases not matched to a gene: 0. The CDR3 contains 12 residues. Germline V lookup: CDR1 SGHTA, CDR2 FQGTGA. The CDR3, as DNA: TGTGCCAGCAGCTTAAGGGGGGGTGAGCAGTTCTTC. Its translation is CASSLRGGEQFF.

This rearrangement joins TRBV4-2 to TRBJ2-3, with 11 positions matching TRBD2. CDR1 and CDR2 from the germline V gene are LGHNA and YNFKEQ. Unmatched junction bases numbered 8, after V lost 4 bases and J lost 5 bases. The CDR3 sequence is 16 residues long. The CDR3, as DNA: TGTGCCAGCAGCCCCCGGAGGCTAGCGGGGGGAGATACGCAGTATTTT. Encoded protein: CASSPRRLAGGDTQYF.

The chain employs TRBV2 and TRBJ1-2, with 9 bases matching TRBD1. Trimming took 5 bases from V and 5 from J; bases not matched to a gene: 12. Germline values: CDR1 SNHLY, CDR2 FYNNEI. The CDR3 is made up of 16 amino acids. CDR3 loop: CASSPTLGQGMYGYTF. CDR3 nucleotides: TGTGCCAGCAGTCCGACACTGGGACAGGGAATGTATGGCTACACCTTC.

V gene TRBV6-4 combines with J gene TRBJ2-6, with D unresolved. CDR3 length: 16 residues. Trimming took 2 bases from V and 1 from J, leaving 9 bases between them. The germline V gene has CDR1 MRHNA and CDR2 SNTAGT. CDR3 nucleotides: TGTGCCAGCAGTGACATTTTTCGTTCTGGGGCCAACGTCCTGACTTTC. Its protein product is CASSDIFRSGANVLTF.

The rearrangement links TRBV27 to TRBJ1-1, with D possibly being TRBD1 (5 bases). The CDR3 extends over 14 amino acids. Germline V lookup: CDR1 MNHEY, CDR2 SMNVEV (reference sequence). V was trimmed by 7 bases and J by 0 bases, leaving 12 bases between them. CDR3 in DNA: TGTGCCAGCAACGGGGGACGGTTGAACACTGAAGCTTTCTTT. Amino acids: CASNGGRLNTEAFF.

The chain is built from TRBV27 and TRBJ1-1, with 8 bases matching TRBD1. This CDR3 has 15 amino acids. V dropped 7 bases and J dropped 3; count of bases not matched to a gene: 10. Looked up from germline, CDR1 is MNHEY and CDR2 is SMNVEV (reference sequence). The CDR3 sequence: CASTFNRGWDTEAFF. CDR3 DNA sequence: TGTGCCAGCACCTTTAACAGGGGGTGGGACACTGAAGCTTTCTTT.

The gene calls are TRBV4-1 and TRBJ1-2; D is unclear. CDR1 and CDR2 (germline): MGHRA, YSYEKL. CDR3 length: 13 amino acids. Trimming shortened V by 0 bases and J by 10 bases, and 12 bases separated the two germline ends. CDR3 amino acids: CASSQDLGSLYTF. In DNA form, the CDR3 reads TGCGCCAGCAGCCAAGATTTGGGCAGCCTCTACACCTTC.

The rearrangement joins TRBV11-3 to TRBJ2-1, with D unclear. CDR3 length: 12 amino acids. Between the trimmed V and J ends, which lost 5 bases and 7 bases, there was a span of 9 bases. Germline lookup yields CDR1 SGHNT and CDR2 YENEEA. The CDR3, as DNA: TGTGCCAGCAGCCGCTGGGCGAATGAGCAGTTCTTC. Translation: CASSRWANEQFF. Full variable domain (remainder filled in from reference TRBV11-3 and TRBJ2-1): EAGVVQSPRYKIIEKKQPVAFWCNPISGHNTLYWYLQNLGQGPELLIRYENEEAVDDSQLPKDRFSAERLKGVDSTLKIQPAELGDSAVYLCASSRWANEQFFGPGTRLTVL.

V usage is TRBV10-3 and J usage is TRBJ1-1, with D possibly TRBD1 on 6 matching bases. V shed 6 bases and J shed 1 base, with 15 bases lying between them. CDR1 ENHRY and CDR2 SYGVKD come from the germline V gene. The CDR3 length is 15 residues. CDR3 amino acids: CAISPNRDPNTEAFF. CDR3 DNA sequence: TGTGCCATCAGCCCAAACAGGGATCCGAACACTGAAGCTTTCTTT.

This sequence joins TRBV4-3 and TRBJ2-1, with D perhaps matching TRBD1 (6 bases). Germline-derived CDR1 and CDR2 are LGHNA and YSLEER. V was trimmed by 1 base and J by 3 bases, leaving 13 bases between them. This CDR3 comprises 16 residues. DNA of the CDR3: TGCGCCAGCAGCCAAGGAGTCGGACAGTACTACAATGAGCAGTTCTTC. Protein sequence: CASSQGVGQYYNEQFF.

CDR3 sequence reads: CASSPGGPERNNEQFF. Here the CDR3 DNA reads TGTGCCAGCAGCCCCGGAGGACCTGAGCGAAACAATGAGCAGTTCTTC. The J gene is TRBJ2-1, the V gene TRBV7-2; perhaps TRBD2 as D (5 bases). V lost 5 bases, J lost 5 bases, and 19 bases lay in between. CDR1 and CDR2 from the germline V gene are SGHTA and FQGNSA. The CDR3 is made up of 16 amino acids. Together with reference TRBV7-2 and TRBJ2-1, the CDR3 gives the full variable domain: GAGVSQSPSNKVTEKGKDVELRCDPISGHTALYWYRQSLGQGLEFLIYFQGNSAPDKSGLPSDRFSAERTGGSVSTLTIQRTQQEDSAVYLCASSPGGPERNNEQFFGPGTRLTVL.

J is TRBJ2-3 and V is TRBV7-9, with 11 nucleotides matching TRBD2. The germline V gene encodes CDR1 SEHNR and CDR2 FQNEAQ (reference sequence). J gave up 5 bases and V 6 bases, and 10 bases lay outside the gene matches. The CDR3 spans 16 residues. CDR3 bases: TGTGCCAGCAGACATGTCAGCGGGACTAGCGGAGATACGCAGTATTTT. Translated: CASRHVSGTSGDTQYF.

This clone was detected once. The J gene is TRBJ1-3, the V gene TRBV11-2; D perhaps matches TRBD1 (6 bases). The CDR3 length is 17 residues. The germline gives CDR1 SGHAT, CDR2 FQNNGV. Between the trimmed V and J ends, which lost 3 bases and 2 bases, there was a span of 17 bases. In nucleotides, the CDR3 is TGTGCCAGCAGCTTTCAACGGGACACCTCAACTGGAAACACCATATATTTT. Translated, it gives CASSFQRDTSTGNTIYF.

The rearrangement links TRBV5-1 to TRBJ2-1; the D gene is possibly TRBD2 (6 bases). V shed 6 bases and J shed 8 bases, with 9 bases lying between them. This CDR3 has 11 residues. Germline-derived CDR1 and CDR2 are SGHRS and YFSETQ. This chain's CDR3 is CASTRDYEQFF. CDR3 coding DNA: TGCGCCAGCACGAGGGACTATGAGCAGTTCTTC.

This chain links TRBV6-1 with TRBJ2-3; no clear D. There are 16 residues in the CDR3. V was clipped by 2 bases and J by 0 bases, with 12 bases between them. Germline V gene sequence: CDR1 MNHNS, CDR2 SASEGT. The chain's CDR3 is CASSEFGGTSTDTQYF. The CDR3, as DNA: TGTGCCAGCAGTGAATTTGGCGGAACTAGCACAGATACGCAGTATTTT.

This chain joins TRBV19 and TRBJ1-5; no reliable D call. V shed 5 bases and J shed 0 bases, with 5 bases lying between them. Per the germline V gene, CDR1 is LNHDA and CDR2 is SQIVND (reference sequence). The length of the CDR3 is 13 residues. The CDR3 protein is CASSDTSNQPQHF. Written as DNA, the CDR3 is TGTGCCAGTAGTGACACTAGCAATCAGCCCCAGCATTTT. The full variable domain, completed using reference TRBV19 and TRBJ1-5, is DGGITQSPKYLFRKEGQNVTLSCEQNLNHDAMYWYRQDPGQGLRLIYYSQIVNDFQKGDIAEGYSVSREKKESFPLTVTSAQKNPTAFYLCASSDTSNQPQHFGDGTRLSIL.

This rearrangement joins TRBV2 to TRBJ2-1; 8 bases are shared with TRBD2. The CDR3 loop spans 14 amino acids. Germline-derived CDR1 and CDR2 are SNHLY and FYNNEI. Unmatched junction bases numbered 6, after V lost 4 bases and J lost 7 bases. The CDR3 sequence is CASSVKRERNEQFF. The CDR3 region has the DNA TGTGCCAGCAGTGTCAAGCGGGAGAGGAATGAGCAGTTCTTC. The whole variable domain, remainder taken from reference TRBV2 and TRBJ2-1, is EPEVTQTPSHQVTQMGQEVILRCVPISNHLYFYWYRQILGQKVEFLVSFYNNEISEKSEIFDDQFSVERPDGSNFTLKIRSTKLEDSAMYFCASSVKRERNEQFFGPGTRLTVL.

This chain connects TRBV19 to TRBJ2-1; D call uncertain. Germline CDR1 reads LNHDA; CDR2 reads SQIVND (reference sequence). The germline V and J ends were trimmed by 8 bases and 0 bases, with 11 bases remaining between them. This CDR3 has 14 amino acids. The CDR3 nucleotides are TGTGCCAGTGATCCGGGTTCCTCCTACAATGAGCAGTTCTTC. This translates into CASDPGSSYNEQFF. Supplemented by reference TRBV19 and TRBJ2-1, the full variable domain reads DGGITQSPKYLFRKEGQNVTLSCEQNLNHDAMYWYRQDPGQGLRLIYYSQIVNDFQKGDIAEGYSVSREKKESFPLTVTSAQKNPTAFYLCASDPGSSYNEQFFGPGTRLTVL.